The sequence of this TCR beta chain was determined in a study of blood T cell repertoires in COVID-19. At the level of the study: Both acute and convalescent COVID-19 samples were obtained from the United States, Italy and Spain. PBMCs, B-cell-depleted T cells, or T cells were the source of the cDNA or gDNA that made up the material.

Trimming removed 5 bases from V and 6 bases from J, with 17 bases in between. The germline V gene has CDR1 MDHEN and CDR2 SYDVKM. The CDR3 totals 15 residues. Original analysis: By means of reference gene primer amplification, nucleated cell counts were estimated. Assay: immunoSEQ multiplex PCR; the TCRdb copy retains only in-frame clones and omits some. D and trimming were read from the DNA, whereas the V and J calls and clone size are those reported in that table. The sample contains 400,000 or so clones, around 90% of which appear only once. The sequencing sample was made of peripheral blood. The chain is built from TRBV28 and TRBJ1-5, with D tentatively TRBD1 (5 bases). The TCR was taken from a human donor in a cohort sampled during active COVID-19. CDR3 protein: CASSPGRAASQPQHF. In nucleotides, the CDR3 is TGTGCCAGCAGTCCCGGCAGGGCGGCGAGTCAGCCCCAGCATTTT.